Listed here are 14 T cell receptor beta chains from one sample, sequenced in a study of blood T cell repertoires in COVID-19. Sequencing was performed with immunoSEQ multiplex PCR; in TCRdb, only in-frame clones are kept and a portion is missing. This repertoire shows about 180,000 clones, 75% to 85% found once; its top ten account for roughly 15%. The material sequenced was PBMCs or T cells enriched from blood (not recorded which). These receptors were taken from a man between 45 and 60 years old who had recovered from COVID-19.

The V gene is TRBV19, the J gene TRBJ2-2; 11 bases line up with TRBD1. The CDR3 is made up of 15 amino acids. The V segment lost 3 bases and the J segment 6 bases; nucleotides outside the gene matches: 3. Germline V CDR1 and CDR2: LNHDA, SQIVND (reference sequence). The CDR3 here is CASSIPGQGAGELFF. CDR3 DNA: TGTGCCAGTAGTATCCCGGGACAGGGGGCCGGGGAGCTGTTTTTT.

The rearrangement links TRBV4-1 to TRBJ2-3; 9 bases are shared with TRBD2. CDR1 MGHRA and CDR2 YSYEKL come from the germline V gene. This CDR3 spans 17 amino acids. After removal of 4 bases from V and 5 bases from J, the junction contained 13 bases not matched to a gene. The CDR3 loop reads CASSPRAGGGAKDTQYF. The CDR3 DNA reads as TGCGCCAGCAGCCCCCGCGCTGGCGGGGGGGCCAAAGATACGCAGTATTTT.

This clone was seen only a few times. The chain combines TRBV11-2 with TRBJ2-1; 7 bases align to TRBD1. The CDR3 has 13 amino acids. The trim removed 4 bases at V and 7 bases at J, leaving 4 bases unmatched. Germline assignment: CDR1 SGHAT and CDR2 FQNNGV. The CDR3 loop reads CASSSQTGNEQFF. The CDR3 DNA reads TGTGCCAGCAGCTCTCAGACAGGGAATGAGCAGTTCTTC.

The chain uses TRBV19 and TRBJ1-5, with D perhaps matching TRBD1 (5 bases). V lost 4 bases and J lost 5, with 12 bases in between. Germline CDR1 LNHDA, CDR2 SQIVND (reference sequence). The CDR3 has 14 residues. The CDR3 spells CASSTTGPHQPQHF. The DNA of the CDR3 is TGTGCCAGTAGTACCACAGGACCTCATCAGCCCCAGCATTTT.

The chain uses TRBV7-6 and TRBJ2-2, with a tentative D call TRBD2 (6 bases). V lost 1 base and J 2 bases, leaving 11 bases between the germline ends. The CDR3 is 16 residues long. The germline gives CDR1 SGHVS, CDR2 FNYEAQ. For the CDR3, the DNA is TGTGCCAGCAGCTTAGTTGCGACTAGTAACACCGGGGAGCTGTTTTTT. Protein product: CASSLVATSNTGELFF.

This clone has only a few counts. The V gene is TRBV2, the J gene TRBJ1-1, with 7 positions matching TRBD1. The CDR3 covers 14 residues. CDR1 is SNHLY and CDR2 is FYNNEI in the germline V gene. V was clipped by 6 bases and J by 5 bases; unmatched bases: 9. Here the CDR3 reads CASRSWTGRTEAFF. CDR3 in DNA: TGTGCCAGCAGATCATGGACAGGAAGGACTGAAGCTTTCTTT.

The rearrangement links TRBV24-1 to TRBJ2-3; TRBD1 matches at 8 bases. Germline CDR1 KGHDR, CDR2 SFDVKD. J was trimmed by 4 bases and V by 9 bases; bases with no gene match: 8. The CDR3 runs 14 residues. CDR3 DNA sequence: TGTGCCACCGGAACAGGGGGATTATCAGATACGCAGTATTTT. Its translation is CATGTGGLSDTQYF.

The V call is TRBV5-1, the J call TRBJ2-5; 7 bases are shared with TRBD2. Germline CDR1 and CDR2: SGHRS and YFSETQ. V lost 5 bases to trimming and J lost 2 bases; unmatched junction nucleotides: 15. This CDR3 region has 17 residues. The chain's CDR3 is CASSSGTTPPFQETQYF. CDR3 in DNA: TGCGCCAGCAGTTCCGGGACTACCCCCCCGTTTCAAGAGACCCAGTACTTC.

The CDR3 DNA sequence: TGCAGCGTAGCCCGGACAGGGGGCAATGAGCAGTTCTTC. Protein sequence: CSVARTGGNEQFF. This chain uses TRBV29-1 with TRBJ2-1; 10 bases are shared with TRBD1. With 6 bases clipped from V and 6 bases from J, the junction kept 5 bases outside the gene matches. CDR3 length: 13 amino acids. Germline-derived CDR1 and CDR2 are SQVTM and ANQGSEA.

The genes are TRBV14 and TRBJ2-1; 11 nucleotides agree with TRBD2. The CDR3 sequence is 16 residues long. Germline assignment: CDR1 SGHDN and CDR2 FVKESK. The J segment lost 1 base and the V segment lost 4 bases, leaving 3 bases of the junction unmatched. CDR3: CASSRGTSGSYNEQFF. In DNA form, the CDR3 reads TGTGCCAGCAGCCGCGGGACTAGCGGATCCTACAATGAGCAGTTCTTC.

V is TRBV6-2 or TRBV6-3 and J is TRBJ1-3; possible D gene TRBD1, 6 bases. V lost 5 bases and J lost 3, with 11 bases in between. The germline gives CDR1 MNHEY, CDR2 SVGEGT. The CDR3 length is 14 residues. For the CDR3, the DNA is TGTGCCAGCAGTCGGACAGACTTTGGAAACACCATATATTTT. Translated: CASSRTDFGNTIYF.

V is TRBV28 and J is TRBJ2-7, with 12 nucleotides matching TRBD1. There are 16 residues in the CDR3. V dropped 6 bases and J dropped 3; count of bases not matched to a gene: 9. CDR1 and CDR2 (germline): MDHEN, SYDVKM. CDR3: CASRDPGQGAVYEQYF. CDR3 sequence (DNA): TGTGCCAGCAGGGACCCGGGACAGGGGGCAGTCTACGAGCAGTACTTC. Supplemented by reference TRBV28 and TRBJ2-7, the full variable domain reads DVKVTQSSRYLVKRTGEKVFLECVQDMDHENMFWYRQDPGLGLRLIYFSYDVKMKEKGDIPEGYSVSREKKERFSLILESASTNQTSMYLCASRDPGQGAVYEQYFGPGTRLTVT.

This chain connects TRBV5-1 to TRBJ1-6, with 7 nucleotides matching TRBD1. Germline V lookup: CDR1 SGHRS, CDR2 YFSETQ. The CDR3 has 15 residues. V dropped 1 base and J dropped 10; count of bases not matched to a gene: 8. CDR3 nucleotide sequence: TGCGCCAGCAGCTTGACTCGGGGACAGAGGTCACCCCTCCACTTT. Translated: CASSLTRGQRSPLHF.

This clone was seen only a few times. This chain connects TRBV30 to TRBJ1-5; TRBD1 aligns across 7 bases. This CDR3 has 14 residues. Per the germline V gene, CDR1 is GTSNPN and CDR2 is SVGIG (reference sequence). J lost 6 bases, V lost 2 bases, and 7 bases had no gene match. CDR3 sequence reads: CAWSTYRGSQPQHF. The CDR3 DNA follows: TGTGCCTGGAGTACGTACAGGGGAAGTCAGCCCCAGCATTTT.